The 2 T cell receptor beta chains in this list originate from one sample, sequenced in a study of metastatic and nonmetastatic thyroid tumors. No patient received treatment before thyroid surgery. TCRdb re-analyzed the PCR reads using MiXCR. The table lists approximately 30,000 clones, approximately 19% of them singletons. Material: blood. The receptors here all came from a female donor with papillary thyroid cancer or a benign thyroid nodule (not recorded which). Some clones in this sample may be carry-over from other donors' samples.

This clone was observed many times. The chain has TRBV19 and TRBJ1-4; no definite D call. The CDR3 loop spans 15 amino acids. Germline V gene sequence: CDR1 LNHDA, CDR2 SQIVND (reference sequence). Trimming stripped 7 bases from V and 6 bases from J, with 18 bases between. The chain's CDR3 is CASKDRIKRDEKLFF. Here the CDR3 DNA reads TGTGCCAGTAAAGACCGGATAAAACGGGATGAAAAACTGTTTTTT.

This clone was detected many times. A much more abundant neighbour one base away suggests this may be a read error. The CDR3 sequence is CASSSGLSYEQYF. The CDR3 DNA follows: TGTGCCAGCAGCTCGGGACTGTCCTACGAGCAGTACTTC. J is TRBJ2-7 and V is TRBV7-8, with D possibly matching TRBD2 (6 bases). The germline CDR1 and CDR2 sequences are SGHVS and FQNEAQ. V shed 4 bases and J shed 1 base, with 8 bases lying between them. The CDR3 runs to 13 residues.